These 25 T cell receptor beta chains were sequenced from one sample in a study of T cells in Graves' hyperthyroidism and ophthalmopathy. RNA transcripts yielded amplified TCR beta CDR3 regions. First-round RT-PCR with HTBI primers amplified the TCR CDR3 region. TCRdb recomputed calls from the multiplex PCR reads with MiXCR, one row per CDR3 protein. This table has approximately 590,000 distinct CDR3 sequences, 15% to 19% appearing once. The sequencing sample was made of blood. All receptors derive from a woman aged 25-40 years with Graves' hyperthyroidism.

This clonotype was found many times. The J gene is TRBJ2-1, the V gene TRBV20-1, with D possibly called TRBD1 or TRBD2 (5 bases each). Trimming shortened V by 3 bases and J by 2 bases, and 11 bases separated the two germline ends. The CDR3 has 14 residues. CDR1 is DFQATT, CDR2 SNEGSKA, per germline (reference sequence). Written as DNA, the CDR3 is TGCAGTGCTAGTGTCGGGACCACCTACAATGAGCAGTTCTTC. Its protein product is CSASVGTTYNEQFF.

Details on this clonotype: A clone one base away is much larger, so this may be a read error. This chain connects TRBV29-1 to TRBJ2-4, with D possibly matching TRBD2 (7 bases). This CDR3 comprises 16 residues. The V end was cut by 2 bases, the J end by 10 bases, with 24 bases between. The germline CDR1 and CDR2 sequences are SQVTM and ANQGSEA. CDR3 loop: CSVELPGDTWTRIQYF. The DNA for the CDR3 is TGCAGCGTTGAACTACCAGGGGACACCTGGACTAGGATTCAGTACTTC.

This clonotype was observed many times. V and J are TRBV3-1 and TRBJ1-1, with D unclear. Germline CDR1 and CDR2: LGHDT and YNNKEL (reference sequence). The CDR3 loop spans 18 amino acids. V dropped 0 bases and J dropped 1 base, with 18 bases sitting between them. CDR3 amino acids: CASSQDRLIGLRNTEAFF. CDR3 bases: TGTGCCAGCAGCCAAGACAGGTTAATCGGGCTACGGAACACTGAAGCTTTCTTT.

In this sample, this clonotype turned up many times. V gene TRBV20-1 combines with J gene TRBJ2-7; 8 nucleotides agree with TRBD1. CDR1 is DFQATT, CDR2 SNEGSKA, per germline (reference sequence). The CDR3 sequence is 15 residues long. V lost 4 bases, J lost 3 bases, and 11 bases stayed unmatched. The CDR3 loop reads CSAIRPGGLLYEQYF. The CDR3, as DNA: TGCAGTGCTATCAGACCAGGGGGCCTCCTCTACGAGCAGTACTTC.

This clonotype has at least ten counts. The chain uses TRBV3-1 and TRBJ2-7; D may be TRBD1 (5 bases). From germline, CDR1 is LGHDT and CDR2 YNNKEL (reference sequence). The CDR3 consists of 16 residues. V lost 1 base, J lost 2 bases, and 15 bases lay in between. The DNA of the CDR3 is TGTGCCAGCAGCCAAGGGCGTCTGGGCAGGGCCTACGAGCAGTACTTC. Translation gives CASSQGRLGRAYEQYF.

There are a few counts of this clonotype. A much larger clone differs by one base, so this may be a read error. V is TRBV3-1 and J is TRBJ1-1; no reliable D call. Germline V CDR1 and CDR2: LGHDT, YNNKEL (reference sequence). This CDR3 has 14 residues. The CDR3 is CVSSQDGENTEAFF. The CDR3 DNA follows: TGTGTCAGCAGCCAAGATGGAGAGAACACTGAAGCTTTCTTT.

This clonotype was counted only a few times. The chain links TRBV29-1 to TRBJ1-1; the match to TRBD1 covers 8 bases. The germline V gene encodes CDR1 SQVTM and CDR2 ANQGSEA. Trimming took 7 bases from V and 3 from J; bases not matched to a gene: 7. There are 13 residues in the CDR3. Written as DNA, the CDR3 is TGCAGCGGGGGACAGGCAGGGGACACTGAAGCTTTCTTT. Amino acid sequence: CSGGQAGDTEAFF.

The rearrangement uses TRBV27 and TRBJ2-7; D perhaps matches TRBD2 (6 bases). Deletions cut 4 bases from V and 4 bases from J, with 14 bases between. Germline CDR1 reads MNHEY; CDR2 reads SMNVEV (reference sequence). CDR3 size: 14 residues. CDR3 protein: CASSSPGLLYEQYF. In nucleotides, the CDR3 is TGTGCCAGCAGTTCCCCGGGACTCCTTTACGAGCAGTACTTC.

In its sample, this clonotype was seen a few times. The gene calls are TRBV27 and TRBJ2-1; D perhaps matches TRBD2 (6 bases). This CDR3 contains 13 residues. The germline V gene encodes CDR1 MNHEY and CDR2 SMNVEV (reference sequence). V was pared by 0 bases and J by 10 bases, with 10 bases between. This CDR3 reads CASSLSGGVEQFF. The CDR3 region has the DNA TGTGCCAGCAGTTTATCGGGGGGAGTCGAGCAGTTCTTC.

This clonotype showed up many times. This chain joins TRBV5-1 and TRBJ2-7; the D call may be TRBD1 or TRBD2 (5 bases each). CDR3 length: 18 amino acids. V was shortened by 0 bases and J by 4 bases, with 23 bases between the two germline ends. The germline V gene has CDR1 SGHRS and CDR2 YFSETQ. CDR3 loop: CASSLASAGTRIPYEQYF. As DNA, the CDR3 is TGCGCCAGCAGCTTGGCCTCTGCCGGGACGCGTATCCCATACGAGCAGTACTTC. The full variable domain, completed using reference TRBV5-1 and TRBJ2-7, is KAGVTQTPRYLIKTRGQQVTLSCSPISGHRSVSWYQQTPGQGLQFLFEYFSETQRNKGNFPGRFSGRQFSNSRSEMNVSTLELGDSALYLCASSLASAGTRIPYEQYFGPGTRLTVT.

On this clonotype: A much more abundant neighbour one base away suggests this may be a read error. The chain carries TRBV20-1 and TRBJ2-7; perhaps TRBD1 as D (6 bases). The J call may be mistaken, given a closer DNA end match to TRBJ2-1. This CDR3 contains 17 residues. Germline lookup yields CDR1 DFQATT and CDR2 SNEGSKA (reference sequence). CDR3 residues: CSAFPEGAGVSSYEQFF. CDR3 nucleotides: TGCAGTGCATTTCCCGAGGGCGCAGGGGTAAGCTCCTACGAGCAGTTCTTC.

This clonotype has a count of ten or more. The chain carries TRBV24-1 and TRBJ2-1, with 7 bases identical to TRBD2. The length of the CDR3 is 16 residues. V dropped 5 bases and J dropped 3; count of bases not matched to a gene: 9. Germline CDR1 is KGHDR and CDR2 is SFDVKD. For the CDR3, the DNA is TGTGCCACCAGTGCAACTTCAGCGGGAATCTACAATGAGCAGTTCTTC. Protein sequence: CATSATSAGIYNEQFF.

This clonotype has just a few counts. The chain couples TRBV28 to TRBJ1-3; D unresolved. V dropped 3 bases and J dropped 0 bases, with 15 bases sitting between them. The CDR3 runs to 17 residues. The germline gives CDR1 MDHEN, CDR2 SYDVKM. The CDR3 sequence: CASSFYAGSGSGNTIYF. CDR3 coding DNA: TGTGCCAGCAGTTTTTACGCCGGGTCCGGCTCTGGAAACACCATATATTTT.

Notes on this clonotype: This sequence may be a read error, since a much larger clone differs from it by one base. This rearrangement joins TRBV7-3 to TRBJ2-3; D is undetermined. Per germline, CDR1 SGHTA and CDR2 FQGTGA. CDR3 size: 14 residues. The CDR3 is CAGSLTGWTDTQYF. The CDR3 DNA reads TGTGCCGGCAGCTTAACCGGCTGGACAGATACGCAGTATTTT.

This clonotype was seen many times. The V and J genes are TRBV5-1 and TRBJ1-1, with a weak D call TRBD1 (5 bases). This CDR3 is built from 14 residues. The V gene's germline CDR1 is SGHRS and CDR2 YFSETQ. V was trimmed by 6 bases and J by 0 bases, leaving 12 bases between them. Here the CDR3 DNA reads TGCGCCAGCAAAGGGGTTTCGATGAACACTGAAGCTTTCTTT. Its translation: CASKGVSMNTEAFF.

This chain joins TRBV7-8 and TRBJ2-7, with D perhaps matching TRBD1 (5 bases). TRBJ2-1 matches the DNA end more closely, so the J call is doubtful. Germline V lookup: CDR1 SGHVS, CDR2 FQNEAQ. This CDR3 comprises 13 residues. The CDR3 is CASSQGAPYEQFF. The CDR3 DNA reads as TGTGCCAGCAGCCAAGGGGCCCCCTACGAGCAGTTCTTC.

This rearrangement joins TRBV29-1 to TRBJ1-3, with D perhaps TRBD1 (5 bases). In germline, CDR1 is SQVTM, CDR2 ANQGSEA. This CDR3 contains 14 residues. The V and J ends lost 0 bases and 6 bases respectively, with 12 bases between them. In nucleotides, the CDR3 is TGCAGCGTTGAAGACAGGGTTGTGGAAAACACCATATATTTT. Protein: CSVEDRVVENTIYF.

This clonotype was counted ten times or more. The chain has TRBV28 and TRBJ2-3; D gene unclear. CDR1 and CDR2 from the germline V gene are MDHEN and SYDVKM. Trimming took 8 bases from V and 0 from J, leaving 18 bases between them. CDR3 length equals 16 residues. CDR3 DNA: TGTGCCAGCGCCCCGGTACTGGCTTCTAGCACAGATACGCAGTATTTT. Translated, it gives CASAPVLASSTDTQYF.

This clonotype was picked up many times. The J gene is TRBJ2-7, the V gene TRBV2, with TRBD1 as a possible D gene (6 bases). Germline lookup yields CDR1 SNHLY and CDR2 FYNNEI. This CDR3 is 13 amino acids long. Trimming left V 2 bases short and J 4 bases short, with 9 bases between. The CDR3 nucleotides are TGTGCCAGCAGTGAACTCGGACAGTACGAGCAGTACTTC. It translates to CASSELGQYEQYF.

This clonotype appeared many times. The rearrangement uses TRBV20-1 and TRBJ2-3, with 10 bases lining up with TRBD2. The CDR3 extends over 17 amino acids. V was pared by 0 bases and J by 6 bases, with 12 bases of the junction left unmatched. Germline CDR1 DFQATT, CDR2 SNEGSKA (reference sequence). The CDR3 loop is CSARDPRGAGGSDTQYF. CDR3 in DNA: TGCAGTGCTAGAGACCCGCGTGGAGCGGGAGGGTCGGATACGCAGTATTTT.

This clonotype was observed a handful of times. The rearrangement uses TRBV3-1 and TRBJ2-1; possibly TRBD2 for D (6 bases). The CDR3 loop spans 14 amino acids. V lost 2 bases, J lost 10 bases, and 15 bases lay in between. Germline V gene lookup returns CDR1 LGHDT and CDR2 YNNKEL (reference sequence). CDR3 region: CASSQSPRGSEQFF. The CDR3 nucleotides are TGTGCCAGCAGCCAATCTCCGCGGGGTTCCGAGCAGTTCTTC.

V and J are TRBV5-5 and TRBJ1-2; 10 positions agree with TRBD1. Germline-derived CDR1 and CDR2 are SGHKS and YYEKEE (reference sequence). The V gene end was trimmed by 0 bases and the J gene end by 8 bases; junction bases not matched to a gene: 7. This CDR3 is 15 amino acids long. In DNA form, the CDR3 reads TGTGCCAGCAGCTTGGCCGGGACAGGGGTTGGCGGCTACACCTTC. Protein product: CASSLAGTGVGGYTF.

This clonotype was counted many times. The V and J genes are TRBV11-2 and TRBJ2-1; D gene unclear. CDR1 SGHAT and CDR2 FQNNGV come from the germline V gene. This CDR3 has 16 residues. With 0 bases removed from V and 8 bases from J, the gap between germline ends came to 17 bases. This chain's CDR3 is CASSLEVGSPSHEQFF. DNA of the CDR3: TGTGCCAGCAGCTTAGAAGTTGGGTCACCATCCCATGAGCAGTTCTTC.

Comments on this clonotype: The DNA is left out, because the CDR3 cannot be placed on it with certainty; the CDR3 is given as TCRdb lists it. The CDR3 is CASSSSGPTSYEQYF. J is TRBJ2-7 and V is TRBV27; the table's D call, TRBD1, has no DNA check behind it. Germline CDR1 reads MNHEY; CDR2 reads SMNVEV (reference sequence). The CDR3 length is 15 residues, termini included.

This chain links TRBV19 with TRBJ2-2; D is possibly TRBD1 (6 bases). Trimming pared 7 bases from V and 6 bases from J, leaving 21 bases between. The CDR3 has 16 amino acids. Germline V gives CDR1 LNHDA, CDR2 SQIVND (reference sequence). The DNA of the CDR3 is TGTGCCAGTACAAACAGGGAATTGTTCTCGCCCGGGGAGCTGTTTTTT. Amino acids: CASTNRELFSPGELFF.